The 25 T cell receptor beta chains below all came from one sample that was sequenced in a study of T cells in Graves' hyperthyroidism and ophthalmopathy (dated by TCRdb to 2018 to 2020). Receptors were amplified or captured by multiplex PCR. The sequencer listed for this sample is Illumina HiSeq 2000. The TCR beta CDR3 regions were amplified from the RNA transcripts. A first-round RT-PCR of the TCR CDR3 used the HTBI primer set with the Qiagen OneStep RT-PCR kit. The raw public reads went through TCRdb reprocessing: fastp at Q25, MiXCR clone calling, in-frame beta chains kept. All rows with the same CDR3 protein become a single entry with the most common DNA and genes. Within this sample are about 840,000 distinct CDR3 sequences, with roughly 40% of them counted one time only. The leading ten clones occupy 7.5% to 9.5% of the sample. Sequencing input: blood. The origin of the receptors is a man aged 18-30 years with Graves' hyperthyroidism.

The table lists this clonotype with a count of one. V usage is TRBV5-1 and J usage is TRBJ2-7; D not resolved. The germline CDR1 and CDR2 sequences are SGHRS and YFSETQ. The V gene lost 0 bases and the J gene lost 0 bases, with 16 bases spanning the gap. This CDR3 has 17 residues. The CDR3: CASSLAAAPSISYEQYF. CDR3 nucleotides: TGCGCCAGCAGCTTGGCCGCCGCTCCGAGTATCTCCTACGAGCAGTACTTC.

This clonotype was recorded at least ten times. CDR3 nucleotides: TGTGCCAGCAGGTCTGACGGTGAAGAGACCCAGTACTTC. As protein: CASRSDGEETQYF. V and J are TRBV6-5 and TRBJ2-5; D gene uncertain. Trimming removed 6 bases at V and 3 bases at J, with 11 bases between. The CDR3 is 13 amino acids. CDR1 and CDR2 (germline): MNHEY, SVGAGI.

This clonotype has just a few counts. The chain is built from TRBV7-9 and TRBJ2-5, with a possible D match to TRBD2 (5 bases). CDR3 length: 13 residues. Looked up from germline, CDR1 is SEHNR and CDR2 is FQNEAQ (reference sequence). The V and J ends lost 5 bases and 1 base respectively, with 8 bases between them. The CDR3 DNA reads TGTGCCAGCAGCCAACGGGGCCAAGAGACCCAGTACTTC. Protein sequence: CASSQRGQETQYF.

Ten or more counts support this clonotype. This rearrangement joins TRBV2 to TRBJ1-1; no clear D. This CDR3 spans 15 amino acids. The germline V gene encodes CDR1 SNHLY and CDR2 FYNNEI. With 8 bases removed from V and 3 bases from J, the gap between germline ends came to 19 bases. The chain's CDR3 is CASPSGGPAYTEAFF. CDR3 DNA sequence: TGTGCCAGCCCTTCAGGAGGCCCAGCTTACACTGAAGCTTTCTTT.

The rearrangement uses TRBV20-1 and TRBJ2-5; D unresolved. The V gene lost 6 bases and the J gene lost 5 bases, with 13 bases spanning the gap. This CDR3 has 12 amino acids. From germline, CDR1 is DFQATT and CDR2 SNEGSKA (reference sequence). CDR3 loop: CSALRVGETQYF. CDR3 sequence (DNA): TGCAGTGCGCTCCGGGTTGGCGAGACCCAGTACTTC.

The rearrangement joins TRBV9 to TRBJ2-5, with D possibly being TRBD2 (5 bases). This CDR3 has 11 residues. Germline CDR1 SGDLS, CDR2 YYNGEE. With 3 bases removed from V and 7 bases from J, the gap between germline ends came to 7 bases. CDR3 protein: CASSDEGTQYF. CDR3 coding DNA: TGTGCCAGCAGCGATGAGGGGACCCAGTACTTC.

On this clonotype itself: Since the CDR3 does not end with the conserved phenylalanine or tryptophan, this likely comes from a read error. This sequence joins TRBV6-2 or TRBV6-3 and TRBJ1-5; 10 bases align to TRBD1. Losses at the gene ends were 5 bases for V and 1 base for J; bases not matched to a gene: 11. Per germline, CDR1 MNHEY and CDR2 SVGEGT. This CDR3 has 18 residues. The DNA of the CDR3 is TGTGCCAGCAGTCACCCGGGACAGGGGATAAGGAGCAATCAGCCCCAGCATTGT. This sequence encodes CASSHPGQGIRSNQPQHC.

The chain carries TRBV9 and TRBJ2-7, with 8 bases fitting TRBD1. Germline V gene lookup returns CDR1 SGDLS and CDR2 YYNGEE. The CDR3 has 14 residues. Losses at the gene ends were 4 bases for V and 4 bases for J; bases not matched to a gene: 7. The chain's CDR3 is CASSPGGQEYEQYF. The CDR3 nucleotides are TGTGCCAGCAGCCCCGGGGGACAGGAGTACGAGCAGTACTTC. The full variable domain, in which reference TRBV9 and TRBJ2-7 provide the parts outside the CDR3, is DSGVTQTPKHLITATGQRVTLRCSPRSGDLSVYWYQQSLDQGLQFLIQYYNGEERAKGNILERFSAQQFPDLHSELNLSSLELGDSALYFCASSPGGQEYEQYFGPGTRLTVT.

The chain joins TRBV25-1 to TRBJ1-2; possible D gene TRBD1, 5 bases. The ends were cut back, 8 bases at V and 2 bases at J, with 12 bases in the middle. Per the germline V gene, CDR1 is MGHDK and CDR2 is SYGVNS. CDR3 length: 13 residues. DNA of the CDR3: TGTGCCAGCTACAGTGGGGACAACTATGGCTACACCTTC. Residues: CASYSGDNYGYTF.

The V gene is TRBV25-1, the J gene TRBJ2-7; no firm D call. V lost 5 bases and J lost 2, with 16 bases in between. Germline loops: CDR1 MGHDK, CDR2 SYGVNS. This CDR3 is built from 15 residues. This chain's CDR3 is CASSFTSGTTYEQYF. CDR3 nucleotide sequence: TGTGCCAGCAGTTTCACGTCAGGCACTACCTACGAGCAGTACTTC.

This clonotype showed up just a few times. The chain uses TRBV5-8 and TRBJ1-1; TRBD1 might be the D (6 bases). This CDR3 comprises 15 residues. The V gene lost 1 base and the J gene lost 3 bases, with 13 bases spanning the gap. Germline values: CDR1 SGHTS, CDR2 YDEGEE. The CDR3 spells CASSLRPGVDTEAFF. The DNA for the CDR3 is TGTGCCAGCAGCTTGCGTCCAGGGGTGGACACTGAAGCTTTCTTT.

This clonotype was found a few times. The chain links TRBV9 to TRBJ2-7; D is possibly TRBD1 (6 bases). With 2 bases removed from V and 4 bases from J, the gap between germline ends came to 13 bases. Germline values: CDR1 SGDLS, CDR2 YYNGEE. CDR3 length equals 14 residues. For the CDR3, the DNA is TGTGCCAGCAGCGTCGGGGACACTGCTTACGAGCAGTACTTC. It yields the protein CASSVGDTAYEQYF.

For the CDR3, the DNA is TGTGCCAGCAGTCCCCCAGGGACAGGCTACTACGAGCAGTACTTC. Protein: CASSPPGTGYYEQYF. J is TRBJ2-7 and V is TRBV2; 8 bases are shared with TRBD1. The trim removed 5 bases at V and 3 bases at J, leaving 9 bases unmatched. The CDR3 runs to 15 residues. The germline gives CDR1 SNHLY, CDR2 FYNNEI.

The chain links TRBV9 to TRBJ2-7; no clear D. The CDR3 is 15 amino acids. The germline V and J ends were trimmed by 4 bases and 0 bases, with 14 bases remaining between them. Germline CDR1 and CDR2: SGDLS and YYNGEE. CDR3 amino acids: CASSQALVSSYEQYF. The CDR3 bases are TGTGCCAGCAGCCAAGCGTTGGTGAGCTCCTACGAGCAGTACTTC.

CDR3 in amino acids: CASSWAVASGTVETQYF. DNA of the CDR3: TGTGCCAGCAGTTGGGCCGTCGCTAGCGGGACGGTGGAGACCCAGTACTTC. The chain has TRBV7-2 and TRBJ2-5; 9 bases match TRBD2. The V and J ends lost 6 bases and 5 bases, in that order; junction bases with no gene match: 16. The CDR3 sequence is 17 residues long. Germline values: CDR1 SGHTA, CDR2 FQGNSA.

As concerns this clonotype: A much larger clone is a single base away; this may be a read error. The chain links TRBV2 to TRBJ2-7, with D unresolved. Per the germline V gene, CDR1 is SNHLY and CDR2 is FYNNEI. This CDR3 is built from 11 residues. Between the trimmed V and J ends, which lost 5 bases and 10 bases, there was a span of 12 bases. The CDR3 DNA follows: TGTGCCAGCAGTCGGTCTCAAGATCAGTACTTC. Translating it yields CASSRSQDQYF.

The table lists this clonotype with many counts. The J gene is TRBJ2-7, the V gene TRBV29-1; 9 bases align to TRBD1. Per the germline V gene, CDR1 is SQVTM and CDR2 is ANQGSEA. CDR3 size: 15 residues. Trimming at V came to 3 bases and at J to 1 base, leaving 7 bases not matched to a gene. The CDR3 protein is CSVEWAGQGSYEQYF. The DNA of the CDR3 is TGCAGCGTTGAGTGGGCGGGACAGGGTTCCTACGAGCAGTACTTC.

This clonotype has ten or more counts. The chain couples TRBV20-1 to TRBJ1-5; tentative D call: TRBD1 (5 bases). V was shortened by 2 bases and J by 3 bases, with 11 bases between the two germline ends. The CDR3 contains 14 residues. The germline gives CDR1 DFQATT, CDR2 SNEGSKA (reference sequence). The CDR3 loop is CSARLQGTNQPQHF. The CDR3 nucleotides read TGCAGTGCTAGATTGCAGGGTACCAATCAGCCCCAGCATTTT.

V is TRBV9 and J is TRBJ2-7; D may be TRBD1 or TRBD2 (5 bases each). V gave up 0 bases and J gave up 7 bases, with 14 bases separating them. The V gene's germline CDR1 is SGDLS and CDR2 YYNGEE. This CDR3 is 14 amino acids long. The CDR3 bases are TGTGCCAGCAGCGTAGATCTACGGGGCGGTGAGCAGTACTTC. As protein: CASSVDLRGGEQYF.

This clonotype was picked up a small number of times. J is TRBJ2-7 and V is TRBV20-1; no clear D gene. This CDR3 is built from 14 residues. V lost 0 bases to trimming and J lost 3 bases, with 12 bases between them. The germline gives CDR1 DFQATT, CDR2 SNEGSKA (reference sequence). This CDR3 is CSARELKGLYEQYF. The CDR3 DNA sequence: TGCAGTGCTAGAGAGCTGAAAGGGCTCTACGAGCAGTACTTC.

The chain uses TRBV15 and TRBJ1-1, with 8 bases that match TRBD1. Germline V gives CDR1 LNHNV, CDR2 YYDKDF (reference sequence). The trim removed 5 bases at V and 3 bases at J, leaving 5 bases unmatched. This CDR3 comprises 14 residues. CDR3 DNA: TGTGCCACCAGCCGACCGACAGGGGACACTGAAGCTTTCTTT. It is translated as CATSRPTGDTEAFF.

CDR3 in DNA: TGCGCCAGCAGCCAAAGCCGATCCTACGAGCAGTACTTC. Amino acids: CASSQSRSYEQYF. The chain employs TRBV4-1 and TRBJ2-7; D uncertain. The V gene's germline CDR1 is MGHRA and CDR2 YSYEKL. The V gene lost 2 bases and the J gene lost 1 base, with 6 bases spanning the gap. This CDR3 is 13 amino acids long.

This clonotype was detected only once. The V and J genes are TRBV7-2 and TRBJ2-5, with unresolved D. Germline loops: CDR1 SGHTA, CDR2 FQGNSA. Trimming left V 5 bases short and J 1 base short, with 26 bases between. The CDR3 covers 19 residues. The CDR3: CASSPLDRLVGRFQETQYF. The CDR3 nucleotides read TGTGCCAGCAGCCCGTTAGATCGGTTAGTGGGCCGATTCCAAGAGACCCAGTACTTC.

This clonotype was counted at least ten times. The V gene is TRBV7-2, the J gene TRBJ2-7, with D unclear. Between the trimmed V and J ends, which lost 7 bases and 2 bases, there was a span of 12 bases. This CDR3 is built from 13 residues. The V gene's germline CDR1 is SGHTA and CDR2 FQGNSA. CDR3 nucleotide sequence: TGTGCCAGCACCTCTAGTGCAGCCTACGAGCAGTACTTC. It encodes CASTSSAAYEQYF.

The rearrangement links TRBV6-1 to TRBJ2-7; 9 positions match TRBD2. Germline assignment: CDR1 MNHNS and CDR2 SASEGT. The CDR3 contains 15 residues. Unmatched junction bases numbered 11, after V lost 6 bases and J lost 5 bases. CDR3: CASRTVAGDFNEQYF. In nucleotides, the CDR3 is TGTGCCAGCAGGACGGTAGCGGGAGATTTCAACGAGCAGTACTTC.